A selection of T cell receptor beta chains follows, all from one sample in a study of cytomegalovirus exposure and HLA in healthy donors. Data came from immunoSEQ multiplex PCR; TCRdb stores just in-frame clones and leaves some out. The sample holds just over 150,000 clones, 70% to 90% seen once. The sequencing input was PBMCs. These receptors were collected from a woman aged 18-29 years in good health and CMV-seronegative. CDR3s include the opening cysteine and the closing phenylalanine or tryptophan. A D gene is named only where the DNA matches it firmly. Not every row has a clone size; where given, it reads once, few, many or a size class.

size: few
D: .
V: TRBV5-1
J: TRBJ1-1
DNA: TGCGCCAGCAGCTTACAGGTAGGGAACACTGAAGCTTTCTTT
CDR3: CASSLQVGNTEAFF

size: many
D: .
V: TRBV6-5
J: TRBJ1-5
DNA: TGTGCCAGCAGTTTCGGGTACAATCAGCCCCAGCATTTT
CDR3: CASSFGYNQPQHF

size: .
D: .
V: TRBV15
J: TRBJ2-7
DNA: TGTGCCACCAGCAGAGAACGGGCGGGCTCACGGGAGCAGTACTTC
CDR3: CATSRERAGSREQYF

size: .
D: TRBD1
V: TRBV5-5
J: TRBJ2-2
DNA: TGTGCCAGCAGCGTGACAGGGGGCGATTACACCGGGGAGCTGTTTTTT
CDR3: CASSVTGGDYTGELFF

size: .
D: TRBD1
V: TRBV7-9
J: TRBJ2-3
DNA: TGTGCCAGCGGGGGACAGGGAAGAGATACGCAGTATTTT
CDR3: CASGGQGRDTQYF

size: .
D: .
V: TRBV11-2
J: TRBJ2-7
DNA: TGTGCCAGCAGCTTCTCCGAGTCGGGCTCCTACGAGCAGTACTTC
CDR3: CASSFSESGSYEQYF

size: .
D: TRBD2
V: TRBV5-1
J: TRBJ2-1
DNA: TGCGCCAGCAGCACAGCTAGCGGGGGGGGGAATGAGCAGTTCTTC
CDR3: CASSTASGGGNEQFF

size: few
D: .
V: TRBV30
J: TRBJ2-7
DNA: TGTGCCTGGAGTGGAATTAGGGCGGGACGGGTAAAATCCTACGAGCAGTACTTC
CDR3: CAWSGIRAGRVKSYEQYF

size: .
D: .
V: TRBV5-1
J: TRBJ1-5
DNA: TGCGCCAGCAGCTTGGGGTCAGGCAATCAGCCCCAGCATTTT
CDR3: CASSLGSGNQPQHF

size: .
D: .
V: TRBV7-9
J: TRBJ1-3
DNA: TGTGCCAGCAGCGTACAACAGGGTCCGGGAAACACCATATATTTT
CDR3: CASSVQQGPGNTIYF

size: .
D: TRBD1
V: TRBV9
J: TRBJ2-1
DNA: TGTGCCAGCAGCGTAGGCGCAGGGGGCAATGAGCAGTTCTTC
CDR3: CASSVGAGGNEQFF

size: .
D: TRBD1
V: TRBV10-3
J: TRBJ2-7
DNA: TGTGCCATCAGCGCTGGACAGGGGCCCCGTAGCTCCTACGAGCAGTACTTC
CDR3: CAISAGQGPRSSYEQYF

size: .
D: .
V: TRBV4-1
J: TRBJ2-7
DNA: TGCGCCAGCAGCCAAGATCTGGCCAGCTCCTACGAGCAGTACTTC
CDR3: CASSQDLASSYEQYF

size: .
D: .
V: TRBV27
J: TRBJ2-1
DNA: TGTGCCAGCAGTCGATACTGGGACATCCCGGGTACCTACAATGAGCAGTTCTTC
CDR3: CASSRYWDIPGTYNEQFF

size: .
D: TRBD2
V: TRBV6-1
J: TRBJ2-1
DNA: TGTGCCAGCAGTGAGGCAGGGTTGGGACTAGCGAAGAATGAGCAGTTCTTC
CDR3: CASSEAGLGLAKNEQFF

size: .
D: .
V: TRBV7-8
J: TRBJ2-3
DNA: TGTGCCAGCAGCCGGAACCTAGCCGGAAGCACAGATACGCAGTATTTT
CDR3: CASSRNLAGSTDTQYF

size: .
D: TRBD1
V: TRBV27
J: TRBJ1-1
DNA: TGTGCCAGTAGACGACAGGGACGGAACACTGAAGCTTTCTTT
CDR3: CASRRQGRNTEAFF

size: .
D: TRBD2
V: TRBV6-5
J: TRBJ2-1
DNA: TGTGCCAGCAGTTACTTTTCGGGACTAGCGGAGAATGAGCAGTTCTTC
CDR3: CASSYFSGLAENEQFF

size: once
D: TRBD1
V: TRBV6-1
J: TRBJ1-6
DNA: TGTGCCAGCAGGTGGACAGGGGGCAATTCACCCCTCCACTTT
CDR3: CASRWTGGNSPLHF

size: .
D: TRBD1
V: TRBV5-1
J: TRBJ2-7
DNA: TGCGCCAGCAGCCCCGGGGACAGCGTTACCTACGAGCAGTACTTC
CDR3: CASSPGDSVTYEQYF

size: .
D: .
V: TRBV5-1
J: TRBJ2-2
DNA: TGCGCCAGTTGGAGCCCTCCCGCGAACACCGGGGAGCTGTTTTTT
CDR3: CASWSPPANTGELFF

size: .
D: .
V: TRBV19
J: TRBJ2-5
DNA: TGTGCCAGTAGTATAGGGAGGTTACGCGGACAAGAGACCCAGTACTTC
CDR3: CASSIGRLRGQETQYF

size: .
D: .
V: TRBV25-1
J: TRBJ2-3
DNA: TGTGCCAGCAGTGATCAGGGATGGGGAGATACGCAGTATTTT
CDR3: CASSDQGWGDTQYF

size: .
D: .
V: TRBV2
J: TRBJ2-5
DNA: TGTGCCAGCAGCGCCACCCCCGGGGAGACCCAGTACTTC
CDR3: CASSATPGETQYF

size: .
D: TRBD2
V: TRBV9
J: TRBJ2-3
DNA: TGTGCCAGCAGCGTAGCTTCACTAGCGGGGGGCGTTGCGGATACGCAGTATTTT
CDR3: CASSVASLAGGVADTQYF

size: once
D: TRBD2
V: TRBV6-1
J: TRBJ2-5
DNA: TGTGCCAGCAGTGAAGGCGGGGGGAAGGAGACCCAGTACTTC
CDR3: CASSEGGGKETQYF

size: once
D: TRBD1
V: TRBV2
J: TRBJ1-4
DNA: TGTGCCAGCGGTCAGGGGGCGCGAGAAAAACTGTTTTTT
CDR3: CASGQGAREKLFF

size: .
D: TRBD2
V: TRBV7-2
J: TRBJ2-3
DNA: TGTGCCAGCAGCACTACGACTAGCGGGAGCGGGGCAGATACGCAGTATTTT
CDR3: CASSTTTSGSGADTQYF

size: few
D: TRBD1
V: TRBV4-3
J: TRBJ1-6
DNA: TGCGCCAGCAGCCAACAAAGGACAGGGGGCGTTTCACCCCTCCACTTT
CDR3: CASSQQRTGGVSPLHF

size: few
D: TRBD2
V: TRBV4-3
J: TRBJ2-3
DNA: TGCGCCAGCAGCCCCCGAGGACTAGCGGGAGGACGCACAGATACGCAGTATTTT
CDR3: CASSPRGLAGGRTDTQYF

size: .
D: .
V: TRBV5-1
J: TRBJ1-4
DNA: TGCGCCAGCAGCGCCAATTGGGCAGGGCGGGAAAAACTGTTTTTT
CDR3: CASSANWAGREKLFF

size: once
D: TRBD1
V: TRBV5-5
J: TRBJ1-1
DNA: TGTGCCAGCAGCCCTCGGACAGGGAGGGGAGGCACTGAAGCTTTCTTT
CDR3: CASSPRTGRGGTEAFF

size: .
D: .
V: TRBV30
J: TRBJ2-7
DNA: TGTGCCTGGAGTAGGGGGTTCCTCTACGAGCAGTACTTC
CDR3: CAWSRGFLYEQYF

size: .
D: TRBD2
V: TRBV19
J: TRBJ2-7
DNA: TGTGCCAGTAGTAGGACTAGCAGTGAGCAGTACTTC
CDR3: CASSRTSSEQYF

size: .
D: TRBD1
V: TRBV30
J: TRBJ2-7
DNA: TGTGCCACCGACAGGGGCGAGTACGAGCAGTACTTC
CDR3: CATDRGEYEQYF

size: .
D: .
V: TRBV6-5
J: TRBJ1-3
DNA: TGTGCCAGCAGTTCGGGACTCGGAAACACCATATATTTT
CDR3: CASSSGLGNTIYF

size: .
D: .
V: TRBV5-1
J: TRBJ1-2
DNA: TGCGCCAGCAGCGTGTTGGCAGGTGGGGGCTACACCTTC
CDR3: CASSVLAGGGYTF

size: .
D: .
V: TRBV7-2
J: TRBJ2-7
DNA: TGTGCCAGCAGCTCTCCCCCAGAGCGGTATTCCTACGAGCAGTACTTC
CDR3: CASSSPPERYSYEQYF

size: .
D: .
V: TRBV28
J: TRBJ2-1
DNA: TGTGCCAGCAGCGGGGGGCAGTCCTACAATGAGCAGTTCTTC
CDR3: CASSGGQSYNEQFF

size: .
D: .
V: TRBV15
J: TRBJ2-6
DNA: TGTGCCACCAGCCGAGGCAGGGTATTCCTCTCTGGGGCCAACGTCCTGACTTTC
CDR3: CATSRGRVFLSGANVLTF

size: .
D: .
V: TRBV10-3
J: TRBJ2-5
DNA: TGTGCCATCAGTGATCCTACCCGCCAAGAGACCCAGTACTTC
CDR3: CAISDPTRQETQYF

size: .
D: .
V: TRBV25-1
J: TRBJ1-2
DNA: TGTGCCAGCAGTGAAGGGACAACTAACTATGGCTACACCTTC
CDR3: CASSEGTTNYGYTF

size: .
D: .
V: TRBV5-1
J: TRBJ2-7
DNA: TGCGCCAGCAGCCTGGATGTCTTCTACGAGCAGTACTTC
CDR3: CASSLDVFYEQYF